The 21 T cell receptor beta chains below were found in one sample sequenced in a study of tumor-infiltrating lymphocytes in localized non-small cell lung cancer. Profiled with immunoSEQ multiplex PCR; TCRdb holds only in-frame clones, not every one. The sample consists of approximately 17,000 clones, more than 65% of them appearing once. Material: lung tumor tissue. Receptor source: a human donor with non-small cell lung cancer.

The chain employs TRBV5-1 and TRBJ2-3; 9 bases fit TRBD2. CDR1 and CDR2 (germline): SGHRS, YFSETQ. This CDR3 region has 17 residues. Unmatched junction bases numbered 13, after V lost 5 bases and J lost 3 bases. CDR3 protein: CASRPTPASGVTDTQYF. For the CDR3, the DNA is TGCGCCAGCAGACCGACCCCGGCTAGCGGGGTTACAGATACGCAGTATTTT.

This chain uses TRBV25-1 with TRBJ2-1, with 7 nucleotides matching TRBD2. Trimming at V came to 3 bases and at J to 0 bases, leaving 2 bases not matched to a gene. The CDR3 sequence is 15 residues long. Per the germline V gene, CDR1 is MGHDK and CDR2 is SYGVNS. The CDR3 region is CASSDGRASYNEQFF. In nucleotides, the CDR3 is TGTGCCAGCAGTGATGGGAGGGCCTCCTACAATGAGCAGTTCTTC.

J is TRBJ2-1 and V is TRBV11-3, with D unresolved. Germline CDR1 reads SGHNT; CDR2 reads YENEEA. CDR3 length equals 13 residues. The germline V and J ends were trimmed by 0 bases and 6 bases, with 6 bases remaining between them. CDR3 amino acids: CASSLEITNEQFF. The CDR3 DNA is TGTGCCAGCAGCTTAGAAATCACCAATGAGCAGTTCTTC.

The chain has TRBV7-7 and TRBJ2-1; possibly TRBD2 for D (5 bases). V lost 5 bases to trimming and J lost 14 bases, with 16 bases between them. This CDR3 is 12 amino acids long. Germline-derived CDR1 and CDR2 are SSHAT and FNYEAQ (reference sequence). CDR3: CASSPADPLKFF. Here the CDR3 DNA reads TGTGCCAGCAGCCCAGCGGATCCTCTGAAGTTCTTC.

CDR3 sequence reads: CASSQPTGVEQYF. CDR3 nucleotides: TGTGCCAGCAGCCAACCCACAGGGGTCGAGCAGTACTTC. The chain combines TRBV11-3 with TRBJ2-7; 7 nucleotides agree with TRBD1. The CDR3 is made up of 13 amino acids. The trim removed 5 bases at V and 6 bases at J, leaving 7 bases unmatched. Germline values: CDR1 SGHNT, CDR2 YENEEA.

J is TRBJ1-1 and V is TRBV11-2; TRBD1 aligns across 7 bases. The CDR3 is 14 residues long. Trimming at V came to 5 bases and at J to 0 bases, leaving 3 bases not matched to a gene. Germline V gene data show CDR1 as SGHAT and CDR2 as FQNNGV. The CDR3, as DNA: TGTGCCAGCAGCCAGGACAGGTTGAACACTGAAGCTTTCTTT. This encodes CASSQDRLNTEAFF.

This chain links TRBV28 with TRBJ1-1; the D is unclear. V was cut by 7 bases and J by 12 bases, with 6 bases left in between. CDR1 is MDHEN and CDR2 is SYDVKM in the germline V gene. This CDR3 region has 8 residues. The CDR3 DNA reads TGTGCCAGCACTTACCCTTTCTTT. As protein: CASTYPFF.

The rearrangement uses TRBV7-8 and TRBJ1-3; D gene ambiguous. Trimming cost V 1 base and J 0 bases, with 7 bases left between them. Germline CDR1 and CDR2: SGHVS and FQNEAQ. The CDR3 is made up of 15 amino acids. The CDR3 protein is CASSLERVSGNTIYF. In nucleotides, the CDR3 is TGTGCCAGCAGCTTAGAGCGTGTCTCTGGAAACACCATATATTTT.

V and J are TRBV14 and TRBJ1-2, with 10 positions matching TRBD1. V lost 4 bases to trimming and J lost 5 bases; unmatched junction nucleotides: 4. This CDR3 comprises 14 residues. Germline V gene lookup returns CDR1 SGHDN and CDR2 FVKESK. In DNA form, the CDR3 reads TGTGCCAGCAGCCCGCGGACAGGGGGTTATGGCTACACCTTC. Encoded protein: CASSPRTGGYGYTF.

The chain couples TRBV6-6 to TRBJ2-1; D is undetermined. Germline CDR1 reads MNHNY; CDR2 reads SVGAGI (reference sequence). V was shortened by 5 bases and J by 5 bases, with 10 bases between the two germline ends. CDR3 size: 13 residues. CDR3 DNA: TGTGCCAGCAGTGTTCCTGTAAACAATGAGCAGTTCTTC. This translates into CASSVPVNNEQFF.

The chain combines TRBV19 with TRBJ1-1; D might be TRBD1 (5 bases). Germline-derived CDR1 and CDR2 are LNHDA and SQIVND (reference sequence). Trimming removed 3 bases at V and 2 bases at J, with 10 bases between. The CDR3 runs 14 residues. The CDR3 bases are TGTGCCAGTAGTATCGACAGAGGAAACACTGAAGCTTTCTTT. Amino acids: CASSIDRGNTEAFF.

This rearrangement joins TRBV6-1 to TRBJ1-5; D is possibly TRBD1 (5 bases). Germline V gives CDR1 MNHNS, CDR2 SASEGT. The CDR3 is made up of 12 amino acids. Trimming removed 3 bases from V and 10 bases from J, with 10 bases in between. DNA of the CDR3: TGTGCCAGCAGTGATAGCCAGGGCCCCCAGCATTTT. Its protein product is CASSDSQGPQHF.

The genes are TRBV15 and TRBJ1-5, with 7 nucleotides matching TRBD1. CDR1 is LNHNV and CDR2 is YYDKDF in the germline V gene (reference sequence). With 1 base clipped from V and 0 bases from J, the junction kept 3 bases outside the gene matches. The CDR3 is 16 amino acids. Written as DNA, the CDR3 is TGTGCCACCAGCAGAGGGGGACAGTATAGCAATCAGCCCCAGCATTTT. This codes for CATSRGGQYSNQPQHF.

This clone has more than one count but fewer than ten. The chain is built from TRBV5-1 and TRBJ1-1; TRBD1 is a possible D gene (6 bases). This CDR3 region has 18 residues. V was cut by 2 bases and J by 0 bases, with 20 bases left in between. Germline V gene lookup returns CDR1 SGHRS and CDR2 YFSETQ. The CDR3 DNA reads TGCGCCAGCAGCTTACCCCCTAAACAGGGAGGTATGAACACTGAAGCTTTCTTT. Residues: CASSLPPKQGGMNTEAFF.

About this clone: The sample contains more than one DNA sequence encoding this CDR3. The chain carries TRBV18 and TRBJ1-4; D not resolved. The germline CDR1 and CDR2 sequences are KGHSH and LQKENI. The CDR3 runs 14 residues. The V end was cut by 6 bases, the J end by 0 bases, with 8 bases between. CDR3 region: CASSPGATNEKLFF. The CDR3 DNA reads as TGTGCCAGCTCGCCGGGCGCAACTAATGAAAAACTGTTTTTT.

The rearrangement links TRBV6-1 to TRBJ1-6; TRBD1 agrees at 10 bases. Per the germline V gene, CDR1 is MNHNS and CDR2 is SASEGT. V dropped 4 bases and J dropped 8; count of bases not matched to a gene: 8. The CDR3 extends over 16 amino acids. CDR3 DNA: TGTGCCAGCAGTGGACAGGGGGCGATAGTAGATTCACCCCTCCACTTT. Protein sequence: CASSGQGAIVDSPLHF.

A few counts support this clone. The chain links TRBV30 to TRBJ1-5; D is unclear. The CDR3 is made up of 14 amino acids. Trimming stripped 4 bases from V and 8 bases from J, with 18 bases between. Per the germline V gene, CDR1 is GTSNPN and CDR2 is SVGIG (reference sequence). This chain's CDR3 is CAWNIQGSAEPQHF. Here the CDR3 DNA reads TGTGCCTGGAATATTCAAGGTAGTGCGGAGCCCCAGCATTTT.

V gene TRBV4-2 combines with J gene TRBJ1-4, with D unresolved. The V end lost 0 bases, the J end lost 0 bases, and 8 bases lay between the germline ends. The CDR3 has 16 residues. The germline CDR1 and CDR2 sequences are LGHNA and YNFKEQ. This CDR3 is CASSQDISATNEKLFF. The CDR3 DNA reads TGTGCCAGCAGCCAAGATATTAGTGCAACTAATGAAAAACTGTTTTTT.

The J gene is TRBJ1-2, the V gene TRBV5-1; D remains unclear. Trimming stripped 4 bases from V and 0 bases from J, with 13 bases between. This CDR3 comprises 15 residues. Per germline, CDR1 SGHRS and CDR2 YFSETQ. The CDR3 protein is CASSPRPTTNYGYTF. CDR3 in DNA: TGCGCCAGCAGCCCCAGGCCCACTACTAACTATGGCTACACCTTC.

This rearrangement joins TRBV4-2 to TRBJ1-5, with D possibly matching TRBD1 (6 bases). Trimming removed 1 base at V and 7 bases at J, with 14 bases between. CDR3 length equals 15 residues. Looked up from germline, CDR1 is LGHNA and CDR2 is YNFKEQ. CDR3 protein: CASSQAGTISQPQHF. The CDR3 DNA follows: TGTGCCAGCAGCCAAGCCGGGACAATCAGCCAGCCCCAGCATTTT.

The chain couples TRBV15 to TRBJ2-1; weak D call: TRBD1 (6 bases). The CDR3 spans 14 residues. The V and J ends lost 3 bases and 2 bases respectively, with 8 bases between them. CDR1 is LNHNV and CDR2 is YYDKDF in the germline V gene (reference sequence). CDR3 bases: TGTGCCACCAGCAGGGCAGGGGCCTACAATGAGCAGTTCTTC. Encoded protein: CATSRAGAYNEQFF.